This T cell receptor (beta chain) stems from a study of beta chain features in type 1 diabetes. The CDR3 is 11 amino acids. Trimming took off 3 bases at V and 8 bases at J, with 7 bases between the two ends. Germline V gene data show CDR1 as SEHNR and CDR2 as FQNEAQ (reference sequence). Isolated RNA was reverse transcribed in full, so expressed TCRB transcripts were sequenced. Some clones are missing from TCRdb's copy, which holds only in-frame ones; the method was immunoSEQ multiplex PCR. The sample records about 620,000 clones, around 15% being singletons. In its sample, this clone was seen a few times. Its cognate antigen is unknown. Every participating donor gave one draw, a heparinised blood sample averaging roughly 100 mL. Staining for CD45RO/CCR7/CD25/CD127/CD95/CD27 allowed sorting of CD4+ naive, central memory, regulatory and stem cell-like memory cells. Study-wide results and limits: VDJ junctions from type 1 diabetes patients carried fewer insertions and larger deletions. The study found moderately but significantly shorter TCRB CDR3s in all four CD4+ subsets of Type 1 diabetes patients.

This sequence originates from a young man in good health. The chain employs TRBV7-9 and TRBJ1-1; D gene ambiguous. Sequencing was done on a sample of naive CD4+ T cells from blood. In DNA, the CDR3 is TGTGCCAGCAGCTTGATAGCAGAAGCTTTCTTT. Protein sequence: CASSLIAEAFF.